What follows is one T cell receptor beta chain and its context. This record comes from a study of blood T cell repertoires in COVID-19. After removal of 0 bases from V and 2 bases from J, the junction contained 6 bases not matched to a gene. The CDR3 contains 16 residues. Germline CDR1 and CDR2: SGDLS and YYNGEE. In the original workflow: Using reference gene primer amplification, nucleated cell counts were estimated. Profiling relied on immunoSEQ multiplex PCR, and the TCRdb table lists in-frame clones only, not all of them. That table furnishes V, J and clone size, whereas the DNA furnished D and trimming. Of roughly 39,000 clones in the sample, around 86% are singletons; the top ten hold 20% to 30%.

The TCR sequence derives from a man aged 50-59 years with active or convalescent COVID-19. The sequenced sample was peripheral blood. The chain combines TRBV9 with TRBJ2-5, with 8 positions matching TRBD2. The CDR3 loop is CASSVGRSSGQETQYF. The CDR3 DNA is TGTGCCAGCAGCGTAGGTCGGTCTAGCGGGCAAGAGACCCAGTACTTC.